The text below deals with one T cell receptor beta chain. The assay was immunoSEQ multiplex PCR, and TCRdb's table has in-frame clones only and misses some. The sample gives about 89,000 clones, about 80% of which show up once; roughly 21% is in the top ten. The sample is drawn from a study of blood T cell repertoires in COVID-19. Study at large: The United States, Italy and Spain supplied acute and convalescent COVID-19 samples.

Germline values: CDR1 SNHLY, CDR2 FYNNEI. The length of the CDR3 is 15 residues. V lost 5 bases and J lost 3; bases outside the gene matches: 7. This sequence originates from a woman of 80 years or more with acute or convalescent COVID-19. The rearrangement links TRBV2 to TRBJ1-5, with 7 nucleotides matching TRBD1. Sequenced: peripheral blood. CDR3 DNA sequence: TGTGCCAGCAGTAGACAGGGCAGTAACAATCAGCCCCAGCATTTT. The encoded protein is CASSRQGSNNQPQHF.